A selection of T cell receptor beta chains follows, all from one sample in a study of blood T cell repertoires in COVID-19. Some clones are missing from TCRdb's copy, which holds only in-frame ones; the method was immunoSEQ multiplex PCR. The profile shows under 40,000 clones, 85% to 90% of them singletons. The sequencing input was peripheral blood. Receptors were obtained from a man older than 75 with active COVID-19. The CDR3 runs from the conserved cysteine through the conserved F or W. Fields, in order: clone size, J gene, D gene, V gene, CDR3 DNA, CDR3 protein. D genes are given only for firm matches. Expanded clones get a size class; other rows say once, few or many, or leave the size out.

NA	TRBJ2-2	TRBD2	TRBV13	TGTGCCAGCAGCTCGACTAGCGGGAACACCGGGGAGCTGTTTTTT	CASSSTSGNTGELFF
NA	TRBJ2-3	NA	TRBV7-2	TGTGCCAGCAGCTCACAGCCCTTCACAGATACGCAGTATTTT	CASSSQPFTDTQYF
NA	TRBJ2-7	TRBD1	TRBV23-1	TGCGCCAGCAGCCAAAGGGATAGGGACAGTAACCACGAGCAGTACTTC	CASSQRDRDSNHEQYF
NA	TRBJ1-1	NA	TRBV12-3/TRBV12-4	TGTGCCAGCGAGAGGGACATGAACACTGAAGCTTTCTTT	CASERDMNTEAFF
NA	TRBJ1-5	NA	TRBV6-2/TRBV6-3	TGTGCCAGCAGTTTGGGACAAGTCTATAGCAATCAGCCCCAGCATTTT	CASSLGQVYSNQPQHF
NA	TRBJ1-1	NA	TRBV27	TGTGCCAGCAGCACCGTAACAGGGTTCGGAACTGAAGCTTTCTTT	CASSTVTGFGTEAFF
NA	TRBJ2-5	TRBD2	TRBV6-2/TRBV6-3	TGTGCCAGCAGTTACTCAGCGGGAGGTGAGACCCAGTACTTC	CASSYSAGGETQYF
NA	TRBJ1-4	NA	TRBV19	TGTGCCAGCTCTAGGGGTGCCCATGAAAAACTGTTTTTT	CASSRGAHEKLFF
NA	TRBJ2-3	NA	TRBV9	TGTGCCAGCAGCTCCCGGCCGGGTTCAGATACGCAGTATTTT	CASSSRPGSDTQYF
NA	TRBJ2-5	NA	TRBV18	TGTGCCAGCTCACTTCAAGCCAGGGGAGAGACCCAGTACTTC	CASSLQARGETQYF
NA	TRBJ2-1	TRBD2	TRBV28	TGTGCCAGCAGAGCGGGAGGGGGTAGTAATGAGCAGTTCTTC	CASRAGGGSNEQFF
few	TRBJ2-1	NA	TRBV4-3	TGCGCCAGCAGCCAAGATTGGACTAATCGCAATGAGCAGTTCTTC	CASSQDWTNRNEQFF
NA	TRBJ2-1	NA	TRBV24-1	TGTGCCACCAGTGATTTAGGGGGAGCAGCCTACAATGAGCAGTTCTTC	CATSDLGGAAYNEQFF
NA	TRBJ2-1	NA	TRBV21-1	TGTGCCAGCAGCAAAGCGCTTTGGGGACAGGGTCCGAATGAGCAGTTCTTC	CASSKALWGQGPNEQFF
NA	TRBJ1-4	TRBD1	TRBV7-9	TGTGCCAGCAGCGAGGGGGCGAGGAATGAAAAACTGTTTTTT	CASSEGARNEKLFF
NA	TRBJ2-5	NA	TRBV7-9	TGTGCCAGCAGAGTCCTCTCCGGGGGTCCCCTAGAGACCCAGTACTTC	CASRVLSGGPLETQYF
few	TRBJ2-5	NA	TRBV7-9	TGTGCCAGCAGCTTAGCTGTGACAGGCTGGGAGACCCAGTACTTC	CASSLAVTGWETQYF
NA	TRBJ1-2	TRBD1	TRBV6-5	TGTGCCAGCAGAACCGGACAGGGAACCTATGGCTACACCTTC	CASRTGQGTYGYTF
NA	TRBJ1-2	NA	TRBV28	TGTGCCAGCAAAGTACGGTCTAACTATGGCTACACCTTC	CASKVRSNYGYTF
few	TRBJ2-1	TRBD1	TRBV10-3	TGTGCCATCAGTGACAGCGACAGGGGTAATGAGCAGTTCTTC	CAISDSDRGNEQFF
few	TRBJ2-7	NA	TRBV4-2	TGTGCCAGCAGCCAAGTTAACGCGGGACCCTACGAGCAGTACTTC	CASSQVNAGPYEQYF
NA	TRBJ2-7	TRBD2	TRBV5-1	TGCGCCAGCAGCGCGGGACTAGCGGAGGAGCAGTACTTC	CASSAGLAEEQYF
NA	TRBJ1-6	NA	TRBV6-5	TGTGCCAGCAGGCCAGGGCTAGATTCACCCCTCCACTTT	CASRPGLDSPLHF
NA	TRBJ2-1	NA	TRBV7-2	TGTGCCAGCAGTCCCTACTCAGGGCAGTTCTTC	CASSPYSGQFF
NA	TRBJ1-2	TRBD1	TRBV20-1	TGCAGTGGGGGAACAGGGGTCGGCTACACCTTC	CSGGTGVGYTF
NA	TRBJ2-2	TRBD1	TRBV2	TGTGCCAGCAGTAGACACAGGGGTGACACCGGGGAGCTGTTTTTT	CASSRHRGDTGELFF
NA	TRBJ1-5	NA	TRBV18	TGTGCCAGCTCACCGGAAATAATGGCCGGGACACGGGGTATACAGCCCCAGCATTTT	CASSPEIMAGTRGIQPQHF
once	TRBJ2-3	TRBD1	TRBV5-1	TGCGCCAGCGGGGACAGGGCCACAGATACGCAGTATTTT	CASGDRATDTQYF
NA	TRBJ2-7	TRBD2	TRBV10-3	TGTGCCATCAGTAGCGGGGAGCCTTACCCAGCCCAAGCGAGCTCCTACGAGCAGTACTTC	CAISSGEPYPAQASSYEQYF
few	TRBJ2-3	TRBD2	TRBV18	TGTGCCAGCTCAGGGACTAGCGGGATTAGCACAGATACGCAGTATTTT	CASSGTSGISTDTQYF
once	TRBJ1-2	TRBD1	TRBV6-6	TGTGCCAGCAGTACCCAGGGGGCAGTCTATGGCTACACCTTC	CASSTQGAVYGYTF
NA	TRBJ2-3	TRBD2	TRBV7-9	TGTGCCAGCACCGGACTAGCGGGAGGAGATACGCAGTATTTT	CASTGLAGGDTQYF
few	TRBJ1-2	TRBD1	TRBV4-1	TGCGCCAGCAGCCCAGACAGGGTCGGCTATGGCTACACCTTC	CASSPDRVGYGYTF
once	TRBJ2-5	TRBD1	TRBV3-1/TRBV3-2	TGTGCCAGCAGCCCCGGACAGGGTAGGGAGACCCAGTACTTC	CASSPGQGRETQYF
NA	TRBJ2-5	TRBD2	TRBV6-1	TGTGCCAGCAGTGATATTAGCGGGAGGGCGGGGACCCAGTACTTC	CASSDISGRAGTQYF
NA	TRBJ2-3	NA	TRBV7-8	TGTGCCAGCAGCTTACCCCCGGGGAGCACAGATACGCAGTATTTT	CASSLPPGSTDTQYF
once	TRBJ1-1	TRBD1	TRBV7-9	TGTGCCAGCAGCGCACCGACAGGGATGAACACTGAAGCTTTCTTT	CASSAPTGMNTEAFF
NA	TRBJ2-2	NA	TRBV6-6	TGTGCCAGCCGACAGAACACCGGGGAGCTGTTTTTT	CASRQNTGELFF
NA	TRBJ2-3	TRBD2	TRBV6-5	TGTGCCAGCAGTTGGCGTAGACTAGCTGGTTCAGATACGCAGTATTTT	CASSWRRLAGSDTQYF
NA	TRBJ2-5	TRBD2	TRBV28	TGTGCCAGCAGTTCTCTGAGCGGGGAGGGTATTTCGGAGACCCAGTACTTC	CASSSLSGEGISETQYF
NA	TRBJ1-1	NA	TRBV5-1	TGCGCCAGCAGCCGCGGGTGGGAGGACACTGAAGCTTTCTTT	CASSRGWEDTEAFF
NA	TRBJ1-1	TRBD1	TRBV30	TGTGCCTGGATGGGCAGGGGGCGAACTGAAGCTTTCTTT	CAWMGRGRTEAFF
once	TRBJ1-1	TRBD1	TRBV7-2	TGTGCCAGCAGCCCACACCGCAACAGGGGGCGGGTTACTGAAGCTTTCTTT	CASSPHRNRGRVTEAFF
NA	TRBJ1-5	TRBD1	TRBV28	TGTGCCAGCAGTTCCCGGACAGGGGGCGGGAATCAGCCCCAGCATTTT	CASSSRTGGGNQPQHF
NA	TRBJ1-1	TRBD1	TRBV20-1	TGCAGTGCTTTCCGGGACAGGGAAGCTTTCTTT	CSAFRDREAFF
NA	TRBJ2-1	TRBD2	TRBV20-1	TGCAGTGCTAGTGGGGTCAGCGGGAGGGCCTACAATGAGCAGTTCTTC	CSASGVSGRAYNEQFF
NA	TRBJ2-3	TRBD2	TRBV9	TGTGCCAGCAGCGTAGGCGGGTCGGCTAGCGGGCGAGCTAGGCAGTATTTT	CASSVGGSASGRARQYF
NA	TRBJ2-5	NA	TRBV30	TGTGCCTGGAGTGTGGGCCAAACGGGGAGGGAGACCCAGTACTTC	CAWSVGQTGRETQYF
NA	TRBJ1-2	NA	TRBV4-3	TGCGCCAGCAGCCCGGTCTGGGGGCCGACTAACTATGGCTACACCTTC	CASSPVWGPTNYGYTF
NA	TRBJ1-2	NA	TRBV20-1	TGCAGTGCTTCTATTCACAGGGAAAGCACCTTC	CSASIHRESTF
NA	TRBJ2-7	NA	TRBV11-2	TGTGCCAGCAGCTTCTCGGGAGCGCGGCCCTACGAGCAGTACTTC	CASSFSGARPYEQYF
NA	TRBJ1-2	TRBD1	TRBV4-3	TGCGCCAGCAGCCATCGCCGGGACAGGGAATTGGATGGCTACACCTTC	CASSHRRDRELDGYTF
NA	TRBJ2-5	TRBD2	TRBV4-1	TGCGCCAGCAGCCAAGGAGCGGGACTAGCGGGAGAAGAGACCCAGTACTTC	CASSQGAGLAGEETQYF
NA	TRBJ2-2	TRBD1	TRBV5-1	TGCGCCAGCAGCAGCGGACAGGGTAACACCGGGGAGCTGTTTTTT	CASSSGQGNTGELFF